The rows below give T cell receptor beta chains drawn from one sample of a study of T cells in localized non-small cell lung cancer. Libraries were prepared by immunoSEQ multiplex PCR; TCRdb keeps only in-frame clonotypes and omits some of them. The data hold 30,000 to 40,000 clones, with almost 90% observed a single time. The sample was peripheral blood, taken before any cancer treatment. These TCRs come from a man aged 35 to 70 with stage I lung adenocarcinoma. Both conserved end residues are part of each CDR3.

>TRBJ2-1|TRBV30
CAWSTPPPLYNEQFF
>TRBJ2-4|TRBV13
CASGTALAKNIQYF
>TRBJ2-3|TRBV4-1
CASRGMSTDTQYF
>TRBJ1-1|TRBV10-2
CASGALGNTEAFF
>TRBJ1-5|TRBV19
CASSRTAFMPTSNQPQHF
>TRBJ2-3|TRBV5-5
CASSYYSGTGGFTDTQYF
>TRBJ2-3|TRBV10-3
CATSSTDTQYF
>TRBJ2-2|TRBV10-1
CASRLAGDTGELFF
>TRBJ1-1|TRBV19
CASSTGTTEAFF
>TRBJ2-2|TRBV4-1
CASSQGQANTGELFF
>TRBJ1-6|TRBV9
CASSGTGFPAEQNSPLHF
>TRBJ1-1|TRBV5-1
CASSLLHGNEAFF
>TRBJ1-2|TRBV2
CASSAPRGDHGYTF
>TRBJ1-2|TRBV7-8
CASSLPGGIDGYTF
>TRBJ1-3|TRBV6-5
CASRSYSGNTIYF
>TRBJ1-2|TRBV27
CASGATGLYGYTF
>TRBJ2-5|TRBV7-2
CASSTSTSGGAETQYF
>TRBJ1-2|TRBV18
CASSPGTDYGYTF
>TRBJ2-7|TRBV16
CASSQGLAGWYEQYF
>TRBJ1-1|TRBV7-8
CASSAQTGVFTEAFF